The 11 T cell receptor beta chains given below trace back to one sample, sequenced in a study of technical replicates of blood from a handful of donors. The protocol was immunoSEQ multiplex PCR, while the TCRdb copy is restricted to in-frame clones and leaves out a portion. The profile shows 65,000 to 85,000 clones, roughly 98% of them singletons. The sample taken for sequencing was T cells isolated from PBMCs. The receptors shown here come from a human donor in good health.

The chain recombines TRBV29-1 with TRBJ2-1; 11 bases line up with TRBD2. V trimming: 5 bases; J trimming: 3 bases; junction bases outside the gene matches: 12. This CDR3 contains 17 residues. Germline assignment: CDR1 SQVTM and CDR2 ANQGSEA. In DNA, the CDR3 is TGCAGCGTTTCCGGGACTAGCGGTCTTAGGTTCTACAATGAGCAGTTCTTC. Encoded protein: CSVSGTSGLRFYNEQFF.

This sequence joins TRBV6-5 and TRBJ1-2; D perhaps matches TRBD1 (6 bases). V was trimmed by 6 bases and J by 7 bases, leaving 12 bases between them. The CDR3 runs to 12 residues. Per germline, CDR1 MNHEY and CDR2 SVGAGI. This CDR3 is CASSHRVTGYTF. The CDR3 DNA follows: TGTGCCAGCAGCCACAGGGTTACTGGCTACACCTTC.

This chain connects TRBV12-2 to TRBJ2-3; the D call TRBD1 from the table was never checked on the DNA. TRBV12-2 is termed a pseudogene. This CDR3 is built from 16 residues. CDR3 sequence reads: CASRLWTGESTDTQYF. The CDR3 nucleotides read TGTGCAAGTCGCTTGTGGACAGGGGAAAGCACAGATACGCAGTATTTT.

The rearrangement links TRBV19 to TRBJ1-1; maybe TRBD1 (6 bases). CDR3 size: 15 residues. V was clipped by 1 base and J by 4 bases, with 13 bases between them. Per germline, CDR1 LNHDA and CDR2 SQIVND (reference sequence). The CDR3 DNA reads TGTGCCAGTAGTATAGGAACAGGGCCAGGCACTGAAGCTTTCTTT. Residues: CASSIGTGPGTEAFF. The entire variable domain, with the rest obtained from reference TRBV19 and TRBJ1-1, is as follows: DGGITQSPKYLFRKEGQNVTLSCEQNLNHDAMYWYRQDPGQGLRLIYYSQIVNDFQKGDIAEGYSVSREKKESFPLTVTSAQKNPTAFYLCASSIGTGPGTEAFFGQGTRLTVV.

The CDR3 reads CASSVGLLLTDTQYF. The CDR3 DNA is TGCGCCAGCAGCGTAGGACTATTACTCACAGATACGCAGTATTTT. The chain combines TRBV5-1 with TRBJ2-3; possible D gene TRBD2, 6 bases. The CDR3 is 15 residues long. Per germline, CDR1 SGHRS and CDR2 YFSETQ. Trimming shortened V by 4 bases and J by 2 bases, and 14 bases separated the two germline ends.

The J gene is TRBJ2-7, the V gene TRBV11-2, with a tentative D call TRBD2 (7 bases). The V gene's germline CDR1 is SGHAT and CDR2 FQNNGV. The CDR3 length is 15 residues. V gave up 5 bases and J gave up 3 bases, with 17 bases separating them. The DNA of the CDR3 is TGTGCCAGCAGCCTACCGGGGGGCAGCAACTACGAGCAGTACTTC. This codes for CASSLPGGSNYEQYF.

The chain recombines TRBV5-1 with TRBJ1-1; 9 nucleotides match TRBD1. The ends lost 4 bases at V and 5 bases at J; junction bases unmatched: 6. Germline V gene lookup returns CDR1 SGHRS and CDR2 YFSETQ. The CDR3 covers 14 residues. The DNA for the CDR3 is TGCGCCAGCAGCCCGGGACAGGGTAAGACTGAAGCTTTCTTT. Protein product: CASSPGQGKTEAFF.

This rearrangement joins TRBV6-5 to TRBJ1-1, with no clear D. CDR1 MNHEY and CDR2 SVGAGI come from the germline V gene. The CDR3 has 13 amino acids. The V and J ends lost 5 bases and 8 bases respectively, with 15 bases between them. The CDR3 is CASSHKHPWEAFF. For the CDR3, the DNA is TGTGCCAGCAGTCACAAACACCCGTGGGAAGCTTTCTTT.

The rearrangement joins TRBV18 to TRBJ2-3; D is possibly TRBD1 (6 bases). Germline V gene sequence: CDR1 KGHSH, CDR2 LQKENI. Trimming took off 6 bases at V and 2 bases at J, with 12 bases between the two ends. The CDR3 is 14 amino acids. The CDR3 is CASSLRQVTDTQYF. The CDR3 bases are TGTGCCAGCTCCCTTAGACAGGTCACAGATACGCAGTATTTT.

The chain is built from TRBV9 and TRBJ2-5; TRBD1 might be the D (5 bases). Germline V CDR1 and CDR2: SGDLS, YYNGEE. V was trimmed by 4 bases and J by 4 bases, leaving 17 bases between them. The CDR3 covers 15 residues. CDR3 region: CASSRGLSVVETQYF. For the CDR3, the DNA is TGTGCCAGCAGCAGGGGCCTTTCGGTTGTAGAGACCCAGTACTTC.

The rearrangement links TRBV6-1 to TRBJ1-2; 7 nucleotides match TRBD1. The CDR3 length is 13 residues. The J segment lost 7 bases and the V segment lost 6 bases, leaving 8 bases of the junction unmatched. Germline CDR1 is MNHNS and CDR2 is SASEGT. The CDR3 region is CASSPTGERGYTF. The DNA for the CDR3 is TGTGCCAGCAGCCCCACAGGGGAACGTGGCTACACCTTC.